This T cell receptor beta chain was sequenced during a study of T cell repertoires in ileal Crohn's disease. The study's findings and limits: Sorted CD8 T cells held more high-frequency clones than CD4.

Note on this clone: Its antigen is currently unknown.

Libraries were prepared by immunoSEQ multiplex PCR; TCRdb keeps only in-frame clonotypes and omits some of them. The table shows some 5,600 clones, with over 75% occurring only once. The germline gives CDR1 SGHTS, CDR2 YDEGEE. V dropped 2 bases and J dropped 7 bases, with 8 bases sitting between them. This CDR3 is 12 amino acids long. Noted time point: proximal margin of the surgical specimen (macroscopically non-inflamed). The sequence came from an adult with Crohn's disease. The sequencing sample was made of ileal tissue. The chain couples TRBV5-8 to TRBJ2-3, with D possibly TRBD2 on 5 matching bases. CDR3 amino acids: CASSFRENTQYF. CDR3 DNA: TGTGCCAGCAGCTTTCGGGAAAATACGCAGTATTTT.